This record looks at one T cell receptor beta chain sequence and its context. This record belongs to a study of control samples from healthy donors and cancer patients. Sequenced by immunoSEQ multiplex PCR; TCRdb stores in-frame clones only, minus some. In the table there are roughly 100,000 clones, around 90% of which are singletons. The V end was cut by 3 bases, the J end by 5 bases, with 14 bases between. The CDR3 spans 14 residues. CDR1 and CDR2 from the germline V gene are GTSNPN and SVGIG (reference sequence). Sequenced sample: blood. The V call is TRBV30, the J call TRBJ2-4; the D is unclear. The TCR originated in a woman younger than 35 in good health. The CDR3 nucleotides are TGTGCCTGGAGGCCACTCTACACGGAAAACATTCAGTACTTC. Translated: CAWRPLYTENIQYF.